This TCR beta chain was documented in a study of early T cells in non-severe SARS-CoV-2 infection. TCRdb re-analysed the 5' RACE reads in MiXCR, keeping a single row per CDR3 protein. The table lists under 85,000 distinct CDR3 sequences, over 9.5% of them singletons. This CDR3 has 12 amino acids. The germline CDR1 and CDR2 sequences are DFQATT and SNEGSKA (reference sequence). V lost 3 bases and J 7 bases, leaving 10 bases between the germline ends. The sample taken for sequencing was whole blood. V is TRBV20-1 and J is TRBJ2-1, with D possibly matching TRBD2 (6 bases). This clonotype was sampled from an adult who was a healthcare worker with PCR-confirmed SARS-CoV-2 infection or an uninfected control (not recorded which). This CDR3 is CSASKGRNEQFF. Written as DNA, the CDR3 is TGCAGTGCTAGTAAGGGGAGGAATGAGCAGTTCTTC.